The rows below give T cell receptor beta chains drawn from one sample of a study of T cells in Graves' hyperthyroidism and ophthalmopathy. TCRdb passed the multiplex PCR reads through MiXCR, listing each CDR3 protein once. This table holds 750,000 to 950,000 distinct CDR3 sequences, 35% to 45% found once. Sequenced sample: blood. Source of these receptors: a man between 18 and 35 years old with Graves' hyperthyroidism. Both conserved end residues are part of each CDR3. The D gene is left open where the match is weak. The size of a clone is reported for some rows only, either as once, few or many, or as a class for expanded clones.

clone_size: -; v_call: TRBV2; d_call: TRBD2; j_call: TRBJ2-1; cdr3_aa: CASHSGGSNRQFF; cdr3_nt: TGTGCCAGCCATAGCGGGGGGTCCAATCGGCAGTTCTTC
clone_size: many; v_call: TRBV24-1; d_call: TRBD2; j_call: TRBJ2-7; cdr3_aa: CATSGGTSQQYF; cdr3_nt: TGTGCCACCAGTGGCGGGACTAGTCAGCAGTACTTC
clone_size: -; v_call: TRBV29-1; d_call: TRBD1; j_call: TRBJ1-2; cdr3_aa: CNFRRGPRLYVYTF; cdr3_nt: TGCAACTTTCGTAGGGGGCCGCGGCTCTATGTCTACACCTTC
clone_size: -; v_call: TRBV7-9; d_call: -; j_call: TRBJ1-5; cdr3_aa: CASSPTSLGAFGQPQHF; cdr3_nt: TGTGCCAGCTCACCAACGTCGCTGGGGGCCTTCGGTCAGCCCCAGCATTTT
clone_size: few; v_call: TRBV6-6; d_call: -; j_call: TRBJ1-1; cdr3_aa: CASSYWRGSGLF; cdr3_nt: TGTGCCAGCAGTTACTGGAGAGGATCGGGGCTCTTT
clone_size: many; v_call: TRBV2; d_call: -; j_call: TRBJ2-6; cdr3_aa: CASSEVLSGANVLTF; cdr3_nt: TGTGCCAGCTCTGAGGTTCTCTCTGGGGCCAACGTCCTGACTTTC
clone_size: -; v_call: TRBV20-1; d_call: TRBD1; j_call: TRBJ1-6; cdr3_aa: CSARLTGSSYNSPLHF; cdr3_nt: TGCAGTGCTAGGCTGACAGGGAGCTCCTATAATTCACCCCTCCACTTT
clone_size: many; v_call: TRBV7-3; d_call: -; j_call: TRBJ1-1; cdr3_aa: CASSLSQGMGKAFF; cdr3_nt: TGTGCCAGCAGCCTGTCACAGGGAATGGGTAAAGCTTTCTTT
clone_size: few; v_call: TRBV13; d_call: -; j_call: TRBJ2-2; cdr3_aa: CASSPKLEPTGELFF; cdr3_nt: TGTGCCAGCAGCCCTAAGTTGGAGCCCACCGGGGAGCTGTTTTTT
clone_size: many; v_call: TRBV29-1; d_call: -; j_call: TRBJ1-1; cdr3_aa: CSVGLGRTEAFF; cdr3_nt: TGCAGCGTTGGGTTGGGGCGGACTGAAGCTTTCTTT
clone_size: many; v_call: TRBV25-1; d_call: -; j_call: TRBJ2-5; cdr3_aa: CASSDRSTRHPETQYF; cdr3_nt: TGTGCCAGCAGTGACCGCTCCACTAGACATCCCGAGACCCAGTACTTC
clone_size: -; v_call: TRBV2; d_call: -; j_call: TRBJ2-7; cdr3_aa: CASSWDGISYEQYF; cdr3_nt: TGTGCCAGCAGTTGGGATGGAATCTCCTACGAGCAGTACTTC
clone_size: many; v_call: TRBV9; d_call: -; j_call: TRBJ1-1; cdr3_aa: CASRATGWSGTEAFF; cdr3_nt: TGTGCCAGCAGAGCGACCGGGTGGAGCGGGACTGAAGCTTTCTTT
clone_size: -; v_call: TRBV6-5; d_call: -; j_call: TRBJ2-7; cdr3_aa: CASSYSSASSFEQYF; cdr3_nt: TGTGCCAGCAGTTACTCTAGCGCCAGCTCCTTCGAGCAGTACTTC
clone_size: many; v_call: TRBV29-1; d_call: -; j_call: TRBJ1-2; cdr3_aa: CSVERQEQGYTF; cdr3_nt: TGCAGCGTTGAGAGACAGGAGCAAGGCTACACCTTC
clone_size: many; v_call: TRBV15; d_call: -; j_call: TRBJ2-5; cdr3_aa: CATSRDESNPETQYF; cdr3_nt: TGTGCCACCAGCAGAGATGAGTCGAACCCGGAGACCCAGTACTTC
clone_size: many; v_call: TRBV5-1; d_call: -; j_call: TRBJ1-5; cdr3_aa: CASSPDPNQPQHF; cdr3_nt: TGTGCCAGCAGCCCGGACCCCAATCAGCCCCAGCATTTT
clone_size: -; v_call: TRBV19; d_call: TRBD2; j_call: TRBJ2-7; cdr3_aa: CASWSGSYEQYF; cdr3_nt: TGTGCTAGTTGGAGCGGGAGCTACGAGCAGTACTTC
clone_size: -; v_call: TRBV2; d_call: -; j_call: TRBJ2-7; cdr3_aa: CAGSRQYEQYF; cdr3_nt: TGTGCCGGCAGCCGTCAATACGAGCAGTACTTC
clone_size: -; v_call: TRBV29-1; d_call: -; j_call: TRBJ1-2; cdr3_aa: CSSSEGVGYTF; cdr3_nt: TGCAGCTCCTCGGAAGGGGTGGGCTACACCTTC
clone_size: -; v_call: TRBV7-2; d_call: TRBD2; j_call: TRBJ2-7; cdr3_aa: CASSLEEAGGLSSYEQYF; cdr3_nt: TGTGCCAGCAGCTTGGAGGAAGCGGGAGGCTTGAGCTCCTACGAGCAGTACTTC
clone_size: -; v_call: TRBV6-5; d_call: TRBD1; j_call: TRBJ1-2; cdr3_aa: CASSPQGATVYGYTF; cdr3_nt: TGTGCCAGCAGTCCGCAGGGGGCTACCGTCTATGGCTACACCTTC
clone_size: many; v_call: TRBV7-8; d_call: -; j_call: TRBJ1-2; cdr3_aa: CASLNDRDGYGYTF; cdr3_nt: TGTGCCAGCCTCAATGATCGGGACGGCTATGGCTACACCTTC
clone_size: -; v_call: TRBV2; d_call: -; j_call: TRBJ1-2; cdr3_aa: CAGSNYGYTF; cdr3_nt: TGTGCCGGGTCTAACTATGGCTACACCTTC
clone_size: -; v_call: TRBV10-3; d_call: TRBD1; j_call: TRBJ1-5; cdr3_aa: CAISESAGGQPQHF; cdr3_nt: TGTGCCATCAGTGAGTCGGCAGGGGGACAGCCCCAGCATTTT
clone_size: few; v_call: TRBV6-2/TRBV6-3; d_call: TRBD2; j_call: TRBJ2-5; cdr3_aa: CASSWVRSGRPETQYF; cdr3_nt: TGTGCCAGCAGCTGGGTTCGGAGCGGGAGGCCAGAGACCCAGTACTTC